One TCR beta chain is described in this entry. Its specificity is not known. A clone one base away is much larger, so this may be a read error. This sample is part of a study of breast tumors, draining lymph nodes, adjacent tissues. Overall study results and limits: Tumor TCR diversity was below lymph nodes but above nontumor tissue. Data fit most tumor T cells coming from lymph node, expanding in tumor. Luminal-like breast cancer showed significantly higher tumor–nontumor repertoire similarity than basal-like.

TCRdb analysed the multiplex PCR reads with MiXCR anew, one entry per CDR3 protein. The sample has 150,000 to 200,000 distinct CDR3 sequences, roughly 30% seen once. Axillary draining lymph nodes of breast cancer patients supplied the node samples. The CDR3 extends over 14 amino acids. The specimen was axillary lymph node tissue. This chain joins TRBV12-3 or TRBV12-4 and TRBJ2-5, with a weak D call TRBD2 (5 bases). This sequence originates from a female donor with breast cancer. Some clones in this sample may be carry-over from other donors' samples. The DNA of the CDR3 is TGTGCCAACAGTCCAGAGCGGACCGGGGAGACCCAGTACTTC. It codes for CANSPERTGETQYF.